The T cell receptor (beta chain) under discussion was sequenced for a study of blood T cells in healthy people across ages. Study outcomes and limitations: Percentage of naive T cells showed a strong correlation with TCR beta diversity.

This CDR3 contains 14 residues. Germline trimming cut 4 bases from V and 5 bases from J; bases unmatched to any gene: 8. Germline V gene lookup returns CDR1 DFQATT and CDR2 SNEGSKA (reference sequence). It was with a sample-barcoded 5' primer and a J-beta primer mix that a second PCR of roughly 7 to 12 cycles was run. Every cDNA molecule carried a tag from a template-switch adaptor bearing 12 random nucleotides. Using its own MiXCR run on the 5' RACE reads, TCRdb lists one record per CDR3 protein. This table holds 1.4 million to 1.5 million distinct CDR3 sequences, around 39% found once. With regard to this clonotype: Its specificity is not known.

The source is a woman between 18 and 29 years old in good health. Material: blood. The chain is built from TRBV20-1 and TRBJ1-5, with 7 positions matching TRBD1. CDR3 protein: CSATVTGDYQPQHF. The CDR3 coding sequence is TGCAGTGCTACAGTAACAGGGGATTATCAGCCCCAGCATTTT.